Detailed here is one T cell receptor (beta chain). The data were obtained in a study of T cell responses to AZD1222 COVID-19 vaccine. Only in-frame clones appear in the TCRdb table, and some are missing; sequencing was by immunoSEQ multiplex PCR. The repertoire holds 150,000 to 200,000 clones, with more than 75% as singletons. The CDR3 is 14 residues long. In germline, CDR1 is SNHLY, CDR2 FYNNEI. Deletions cut 6 bases from V and 0 bases from J, with 11 bases between. This sequence joins TRBV2 and TRBJ1-2; D might be TRBD1 (6 bases). The specimen comprised peripheral blood, sampled on day 0 of MenACWY control vaccination. This TCR came from an adult in good health. Written as DNA, the CDR3 is TGTGCCAGCAGCGGACAGAGTTCTAACTATGGCTACACCTTC. Encoded protein: CASSGQSSNYGYTF.